These 11 T cell receptor beta chains were sequenced from one sample in a study of cytomegalovirus exposure and HLA in healthy donors. The PCR made use of 60 Vbeta and 13 Jbeta primers. Only in-frame clones appear in the TCRdb table, and some are missing; sequencing was by immunoSEQ multiplex PCR. Among 110,000 to 150,000 clones listed, roughly 71% were seen once. Sequencing was performed on PBMCs. These receptor sequences come from a man aged 25 to 45 in good health and CMV-seronegative.

V is TRBV9 and J is TRBJ2-2, with TRBD2 matching over 8 bases. V was pared by 4 bases and J by 5 bases, with 7 bases of the junction left unmatched. This CDR3 is built from 15 residues. The V gene's germline CDR1 is SGDLS and CDR2 YYNGEE. CDR3 sequence reads: CASSLGGAGTGELFF. CDR3 nucleotide sequence: TGTGCCAGCAGCCTCGGGGGGGCTGGAACCGGGGAGCTGTTTTTT.

This chain links TRBV28 with TRBJ1-1, with 7 bases aligning to TRBD1. Germline V gene sequence: CDR1 MDHEN, CDR2 SYDVKM. J was trimmed by 0 bases and V by 6 bases; bases with no gene match: 7. This CDR3 has 15 amino acids. CDR3 sequence reads: CASSLLTGVNTEAFF. The CDR3 DNA follows: TGTGCCAGCAGCCTCCTCACAGGGGTGAACACTGAAGCTTTCTTT.

The V and J genes are TRBV7-9 and TRBJ1-2; 7 bases are a match to TRBD1. The J segment lost 4 bases and the V segment lost 4 bases, leaving 3 bases of the junction unmatched. The length of the CDR3 is 13 residues. The germline gives CDR1 SEHNR, CDR2 FQNEAQ (reference sequence). In DNA, the CDR3 is TGTGCCAGCAGCTCCGGGACAGCCTATGGCTACACCTTC. Residues: CASSSGTAYGYTF.

The CDR3 coding sequence is TGTGCCACGGATCGTGGACAGGAGCTCAATGAGCAGTTCTTC. Translated, it gives CATDRGQELNEQFF. The rearrangement uses TRBV10-3 and TRBJ2-1; 7 nucleotides align to TRBD1. The CDR3 length is 14 residues. V shed 10 bases and J 6 bases; nucleotides not matched to a gene: 12. The V gene's germline CDR1 is ENHRY and CDR2 SYGVKD.

The CDR3 region is CASRLLLELGGTGELFF. In DNA, the CDR3 is TGCGCCAGCAGACTTTTACTAGAACTCGGTGGGACCGGGGAGCTGTTTTTT. The gene calls are TRBV5-1 and TRBJ2-2; maybe TRBD2 (5 bases). CDR1 SGHRS and CDR2 YFSETQ come from the germline V gene. This CDR3 has 17 amino acids. Trimming removed 5 bases at V and 5 bases at J, with 22 bases between.

Here the CDR3 DNA reads TGTGCCAGCAAACCGTGGAGGGCAGGGCTTCAGCCCCAGCATTTT. Translating gives CASKPWRAGLQPQHF. V is TRBV28 and J is TRBJ1-5; D is perhaps TRBD1 (5 bases). This CDR3 is built from 15 residues. Germline CDR1 and CDR2: MDHEN and SYDVKM. Trimming left V 7 bases short and J 6 bases short, with 19 bases between.

With respect to this clone: The same CDR3 also results from other DNA sequences found in this sample. This chain uses TRBV5-1 with TRBJ2-3; TRBD2 agrees at 9 bases. This CDR3 has 14 residues. V trimming: 2 bases; J trimming: 3 bases; junction bases outside the gene matches: 1. The germline V gene encodes CDR1 SGHRS and CDR2 YFSETQ. For the CDR3, the DNA is TGCGCCAGCAGCTTCAGCGGGGGGACAGATACGCAGTATTTT. It codes for CASSFSGGTDTQYF.

The J gene is TRBJ2-1, the V gene TRBV2; 9 bases are a match to TRBD2. Germline CDR1 SNHLY, CDR2 FYNNEI. V was clipped by 5 bases and J by 8 bases; unmatched bases: 10. CDR3 size: 15 residues. CDR3 in amino acids: CASSSLAGYLDEQFF. The CDR3 nucleotides read TGTGCCAGCAGTTCGCTAGCGGGGTATTTGGATGAGCAGTTCTTC.

The CDR3 is CASSPTTQGARGYTF. CDR3 sequence (DNA): TGTGCCAGCAGCCCAACTACACAGGGGGCGCGGGGCTACACCTTC. The chain carries TRBV11-2 and TRBJ1-2; 9 nucleotides line up with TRBD1. Germline CDR1 and CDR2: SGHAT and FQNNGV. The V and J ends lost 5 bases and 8 bases, in that order; junction bases with no gene match: 12. This CDR3 comprises 15 residues.

DNA for the CDR3: TGTGCCAGCAGTTCCCCCTCTAGCGGGAGATCCTACGAGCAGTACTTC. It yields the protein CASSSPSSGRSYEQYF. The rearrangement joins TRBV6-5 to TRBJ2-7, with 10 bases fitting TRBD2. The CDR3 loop spans 16 amino acids. V was clipped by 4 bases and J by 1 base; unmatched bases: 7. CDR1 and CDR2 from the germline V gene are MNHEY and SVGAGI.

The V call is TRBV12-5, the J call TRBJ2-3; 10 bases line up with TRBD2. The CDR3 is made up of 16 amino acids. The V gene end was trimmed by 7 bases and the J gene end by 2 bases; junction bases not matched to a gene: 9. Germline V gene data show CDR1 as LGHNT and CDR2 as FRNRAP. The CDR3 spells CASAGLAGAITDTQYF. In DNA form, the CDR3 reads TGTGCTAGTGCTGGGCTAGCGGGGGCGATCACAGATACGCAGTATTTT.